The sequence of this T cell receptor beta chain was determined in a study of blood T cell repertoires in COVID-19. Study at large: Sites in the United States, Italy and Spain provided acute and convalescent COVID-19 samples. T cells, B-cell-depleted T cells, or PBMCs supplied cDNA or gDNA.

The method was immunoSEQ multiplex PCR; TCRdb's version includes in-frame clones alone and lacks a portion of them. The data show 380,000 or so clones, 88% seen once. Recruitment covered 20 to 25 US areas and drew participants whose ages spanned roughly 18 to 100 years. Cohorts were determined from participant-reported clinical history. There are 16 residues in the CDR3. The V and J ends lost 4 bases and 5 bases, in that order; junction bases with no gene match: 11. Looked up from germline, CDR1 is LGHDT and CDR2 is YNNKEL (reference sequence). The source is a woman between 40 and 55 years old with acute COVID-19. V usage is TRBV3-1 (or the pseudogene TRBV3-2) and J usage is TRBJ2-7, with 10 bases fitting TRBD1. Sequencing used PBMCs or T cells enriched from blood (not recorded which). The chain's CDR3 is CASSLTGGALTHEQYF. The CDR3 coding sequence is TGTGCCAGCAGCCTGACAGGGGGCGCGTTAACCCACGAGCAGTACTTC.